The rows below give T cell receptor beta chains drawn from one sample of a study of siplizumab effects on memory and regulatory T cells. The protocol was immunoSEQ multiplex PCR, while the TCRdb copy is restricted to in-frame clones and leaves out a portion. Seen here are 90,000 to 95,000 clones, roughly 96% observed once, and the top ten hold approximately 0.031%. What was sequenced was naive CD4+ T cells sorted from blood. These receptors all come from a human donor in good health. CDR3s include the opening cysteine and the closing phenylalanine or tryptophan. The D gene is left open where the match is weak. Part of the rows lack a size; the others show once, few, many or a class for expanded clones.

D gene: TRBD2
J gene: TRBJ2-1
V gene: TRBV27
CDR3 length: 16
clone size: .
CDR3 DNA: TGTGCCAGCAGCCGAATGAGCGGGGGGGCGGACAATGAGCAGTTCTTC
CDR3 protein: CASSRMSGGADNEQFF

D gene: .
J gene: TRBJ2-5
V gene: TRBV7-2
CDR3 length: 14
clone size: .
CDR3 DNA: TGTGCCAGCAGCCTGGGTGGACAGCAAGAGACCCAGTACTTC
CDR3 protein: CASSLGGQQETQYF

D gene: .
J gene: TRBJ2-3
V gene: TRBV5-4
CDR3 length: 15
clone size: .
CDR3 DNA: TGTGCCAGCAGCATAGGTGGGTCTAGCACAGATACGCAGTATTTT
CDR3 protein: CASSIGGSSTDTQYF

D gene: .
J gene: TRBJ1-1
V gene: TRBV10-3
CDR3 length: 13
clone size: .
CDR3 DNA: TGTGCCATTAGGCTCCTCGGTGGATTTGAAGCTTTCTTT
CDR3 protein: CAIRLLGGFEAFF

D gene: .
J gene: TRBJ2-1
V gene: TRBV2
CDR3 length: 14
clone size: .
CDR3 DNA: TGTGCCAGCGGGAGGGACAGAAGTTACAATGAGCAGTTCTTC
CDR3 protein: CASGRDRSYNEQFF

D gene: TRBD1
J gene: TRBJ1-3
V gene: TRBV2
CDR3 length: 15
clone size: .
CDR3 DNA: TGTGCCAGCAGGGAACTGGGACAGCCCGGAAACACCATATATTTT
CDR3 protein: CASRELGQPGNTIYF

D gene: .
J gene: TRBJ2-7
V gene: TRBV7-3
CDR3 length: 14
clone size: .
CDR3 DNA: TGTGCCAGCAGTTTATTGCAGGGTCCCTACGAGCAGTACTTC
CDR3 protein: CASSLLQGPYEQYF

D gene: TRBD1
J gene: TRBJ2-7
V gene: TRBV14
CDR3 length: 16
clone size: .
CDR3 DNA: TGTGCCAGCAGCTGGGGGAAAGGGACAGGTTCTGACGAGCAGTACTTC
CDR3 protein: CASSWGKGTGSDEQYF

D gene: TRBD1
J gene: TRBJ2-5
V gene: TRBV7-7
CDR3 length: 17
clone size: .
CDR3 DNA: TGTGCCAGCAGCTTAAGAGGACAGGACTTTTACCAAGAGACCCAGTACTTC
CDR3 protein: CASSLRGQDFYQETQYF

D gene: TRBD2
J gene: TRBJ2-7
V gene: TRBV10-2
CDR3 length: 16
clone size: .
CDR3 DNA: TGCGCCAGCAGGGCCGGGACTAGCGGGGGGGCGCACGAGCAGTACTTC
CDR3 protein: CASRAGTSGGAHEQYF

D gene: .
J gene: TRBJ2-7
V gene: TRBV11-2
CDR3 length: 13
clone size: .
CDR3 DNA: TGTGCCAGCAGCAAAGAGTATACCTACGAGCAGTACTTC
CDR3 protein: CASSKEYTYEQYF

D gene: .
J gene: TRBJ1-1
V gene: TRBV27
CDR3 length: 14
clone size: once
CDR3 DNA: TGTGCCAGCAGTTCCCTCAGTATGAACACTGAAGCTTTCTTT
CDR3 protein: CASSSLSMNTEAFF

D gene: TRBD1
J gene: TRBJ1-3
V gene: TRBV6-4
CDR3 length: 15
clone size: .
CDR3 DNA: TGTGCCAGCAGTCAGGGGGGACGGGGCGGGAACACCATATATTTT
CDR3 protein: CASSQGGRGGNTIYF

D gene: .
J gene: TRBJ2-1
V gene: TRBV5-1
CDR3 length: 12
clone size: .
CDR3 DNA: TGCGCCAGCAGCCCCCAGATTGGCGAGCAGTTCTTC
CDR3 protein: CASSPQIGEQFF

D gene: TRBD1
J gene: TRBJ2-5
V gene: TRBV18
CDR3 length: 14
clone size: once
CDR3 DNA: TGTGCCAGCTCACCACCGCCAGGGGGAGAGACCCAGTACTTC
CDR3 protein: CASSPPPGGETQYF

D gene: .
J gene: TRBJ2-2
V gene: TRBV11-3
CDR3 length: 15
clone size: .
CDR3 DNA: TGTGCCAGCAGCCCGGTCGGGCCGGACACCGGGGAGCTGTTTTTT
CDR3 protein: CASSPVGPDTGELFF

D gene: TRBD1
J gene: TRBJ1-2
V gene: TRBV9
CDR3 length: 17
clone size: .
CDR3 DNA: TGTGCCAGCAGCGGACAACAGGGGGCCATGAACCTCTATGGCTACACCTTC
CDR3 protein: CASSGQQGAMNLYGYTF

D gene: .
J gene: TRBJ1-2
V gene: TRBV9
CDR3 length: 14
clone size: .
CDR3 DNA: TGTGCCAGCAGCCCTCTGACCACTAACTATGGCTACACCTTC
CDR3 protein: CASSPLTTNYGYTF

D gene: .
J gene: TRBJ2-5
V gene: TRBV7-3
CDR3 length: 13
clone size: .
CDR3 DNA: TGTGCCAGCAGTATAAAGGGGAGGCAGACCCAGTACTTC
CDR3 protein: CASSIKGRQTQYF

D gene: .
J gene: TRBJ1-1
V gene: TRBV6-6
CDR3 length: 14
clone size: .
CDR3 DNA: TGTGCCAGCAGTTACTCTTGGGGGAGCACTGAAGCTTTCTTT
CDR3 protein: CASSYSWGSTEAFF

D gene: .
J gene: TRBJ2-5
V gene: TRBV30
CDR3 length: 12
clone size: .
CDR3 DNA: TGTGCCTGGAGTCCCTTGGCGGAGACCCAGTACTTC
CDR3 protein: CAWSPLAETQYF

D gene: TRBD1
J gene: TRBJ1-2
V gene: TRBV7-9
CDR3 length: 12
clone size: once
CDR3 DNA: TGTGCCAGCAGCACAGGGGTGAAAGGCTACACCTTC
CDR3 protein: CASSTGVKGYTF

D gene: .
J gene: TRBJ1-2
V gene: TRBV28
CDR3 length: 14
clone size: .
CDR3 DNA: TGTGCCAGCAGTTTAGTTACACCTAACTATGGCTACACCTTC
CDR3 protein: CASSLVTPNYGYTF

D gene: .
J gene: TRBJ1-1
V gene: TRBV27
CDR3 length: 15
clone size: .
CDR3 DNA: TGTGCCAGCAGTTTAATGGGGACCCTGAACACTGAAGCTTTCTTT
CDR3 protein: CASSLMGTLNTEAFF

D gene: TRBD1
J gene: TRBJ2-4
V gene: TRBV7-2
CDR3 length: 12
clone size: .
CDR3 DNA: TGTGCCAGCAGCCAAGACAGGGTCATTCAGTACTTC
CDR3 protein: CASSQDRVIQYF

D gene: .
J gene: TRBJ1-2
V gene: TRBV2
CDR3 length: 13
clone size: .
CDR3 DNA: TGTGCCAGCAGGACGACAACGGACTATGGCTACACCTTC
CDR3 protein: CASRTTTDYGYTF

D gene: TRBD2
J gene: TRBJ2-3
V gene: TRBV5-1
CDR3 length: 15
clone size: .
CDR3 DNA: TGCGCCAGCAGCTTGGGACTAGCGGGGGGAGATACGCAGTATTTT
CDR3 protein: CASSLGLAGGDTQYF

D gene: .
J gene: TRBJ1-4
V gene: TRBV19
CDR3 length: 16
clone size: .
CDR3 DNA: TGTGCCAGTGGGGAGGGTTTCGGATTAACTAATGAAAAACTGTTTTTT
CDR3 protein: CASGEGFGLTNEKLFF

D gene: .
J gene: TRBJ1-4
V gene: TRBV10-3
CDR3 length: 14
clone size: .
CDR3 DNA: TGTGCCATCAGGCAAAGCGCGACTAATGAAAAACTGTTTTTT
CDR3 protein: CAIRQSATNEKLFF

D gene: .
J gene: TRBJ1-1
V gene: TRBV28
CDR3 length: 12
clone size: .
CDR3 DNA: TGTGCCAGCATGGGACAAAACACTGAAGCTTTCTTT
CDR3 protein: CASMGQNTEAFF

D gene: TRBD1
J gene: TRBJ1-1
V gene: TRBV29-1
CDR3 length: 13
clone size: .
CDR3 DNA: TGCAGCGTTCCTAAAGGGGGCGAGGGTGAAGCTTTCTTT
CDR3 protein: CSVPKGGEGEAFF

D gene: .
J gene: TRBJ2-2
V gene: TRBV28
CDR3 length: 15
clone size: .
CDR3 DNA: TGTGCCAGCAGTTTCGGACAATCGAACACCGGGGAGCTGTTTTTT
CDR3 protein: CASSFGQSNTGELFF